This passage covers 32 T cell receptor beta chains from one sample sequenced in a study of blood T cell repertoires in COVID-19. The table came from immunoSEQ multiplex PCR; TCRdb's copy has only in-frame clones and leaves some out. The repertoire holds around 140,000 clones, with more than 65% as singletons. Input material: peripheral blood. The origin of the receptors is a woman aged 55-70 years with acute or convalescent COVID-19.

The CDR3 is CASSPGQGIRETQYF. CDR3 in DNA: TGTGCCAGCAGCCCCGGACAGGGGATCCGAGAGACCCAGTACTTC. This chain connects TRBV9 to TRBJ2-5, with TRBD1 matching 9 bases. The germline V gene has CDR1 SGDLS and CDR2 YYNGEE. Trimming at V came to 4 bases and at J to 4 bases, leaving 8 bases not matched to a gene. This CDR3 contains 15 residues.

This rearrangement joins TRBV18 to TRBJ2-2; 10 nucleotides line up with TRBD2. This CDR3 has 21 residues. V lost 0 bases, J lost 1 base, and 14 bases stayed unmatched. CDR1 and CDR2 (germline): KGHSH, LQKENI. For the CDR3, the DNA is TGTGCCAGCTCACCACCGTCCCCTAGCCTTAGCGGGAGGCGGAACACCGGGGAGCTGTTTTTT. As protein: CASSPPSPSLSGRRNTGELFF.

This clone was counted a single time. The chain links TRBV5-5 to TRBJ1-5; D remains ambiguous. Trimming removed 2 bases at V and 8 bases at J, with 17 bases between. This CDR3 comprises 15 residues. Germline V gene sequence: CDR1 SGHKS, CDR2 YYEKEE (reference sequence). This CDR3 reads CASSFEVGTREPQHF. The CDR3 bases are TGTGCCAGCAGCTTCGAGGTAGGCACCCGTGAGCCCCAGCATTTT.

A single count supports this clone. V usage is TRBV19 and J usage is TRBJ1-6; D call uncertain. Germline V gene lookup returns CDR1 LNHDA and CDR2 SQIVND (reference sequence). The CDR3 contains 14 residues. V lost 3 bases, J lost 7 bases, and 10 bases lay in between. The CDR3 reads CASSMLERNSPLHF. CDR3 coding DNA: TGTGCCAGTAGTATGCTCGAGCGAAATTCACCCCTCCACTTT.

The V gene is TRBV7-2, the J gene TRBJ2-7, with no clear D. V gave up 5 bases and J gave up 2 bases, with 10 bases separating them. The CDR3 sequence is 13 residues long. Per germline, CDR1 SGHTA and CDR2 FQGNSA. Here the CDR3 reads CASSRLETYEQYF. CDR3 sequence (DNA): TGTGCCAGCAGCCGACTTGAGACCTACGAGCAGTACTTC. The full variable domain, in which reference TRBV7-2 and TRBJ2-7 provide the parts outside the CDR3, is GAGVSQSPSNKVTEKGKDVELRCDPISGHTALYWYRQSLGQGLEFLIYFQGNSAPDKSGLPSDRFSAERTGGSVSTLTIQRTQQEDSAVYLCASSRLETYEQYFGPGTRLTVT.

J is TRBJ2-3 and V is TRBV5-1; D ambiguous. Germline V lookup: CDR1 SGHRS, CDR2 YFSETQ. The CDR3 spans 13 residues. Trimming pared 6 bases from V and 0 bases from J, leaving 8 bases between. CDR3 amino acids: CASTSSSTDTQYF. The CDR3 DNA is TGCGCCAGCACTTCCTCTAGCACAGATACGCAGTATTTT.

CDR3 loop: CASSDSAGANYGYTF. CDR3 nucleotides: TGTGCCAGCAGTGACTCGGCAGGGGCTAACTATGGCTACACCTTC. The chain joins TRBV6-4 to TRBJ1-2, with D perhaps matching TRBD1 (6 bases). Germline V gene lookup returns CDR1 MRHNA and CDR2 SNTAGT. Trimming cost V 0 bases and J 0 bases, with 8 bases left between them. This CDR3 region has 15 residues.

The chain employs TRBV7-2 and TRBJ2-5, with D perhaps matching TRBD2 (6 bases). V was clipped by 0 bases and J by 1 base, with 9 bases between them. CDR1 is SGHTA and CDR2 is FQGNSA in the germline V gene. The CDR3 has 15 residues. CDR3: CASSLAGGVQETQYF. The DNA for the CDR3 is TGTGCCAGCAGCTTAGCGGGAGGAGTCCAAGAGACCCAGTACTTC.

This chain links TRBV14 with TRBJ2-2; D unresolved. Trimming left V 2 bases short and J 7 bases short, with 11 bases between. The CDR3 extends over 14 amino acids. From germline, CDR1 is SGHDN and CDR2 FVKESK. The CDR3 loop is CASSQWRPGGELFF. The DNA for the CDR3 is TGTGCCAGCAGCCAATGGAGACCGGGCGGGGAGCTGTTTTTT.

J is TRBJ2-1 and V is TRBV10-3; D is perhaps TRBD2 (5 bases). The CDR3 loop spans 18 amino acids. V was shortened by 0 bases and J by 7 bases, with 22 bases between the two germline ends. Germline-derived CDR1 and CDR2 are ENHRY and SYGVKD. The CDR3 DNA follows: TGTGCCATCAGTGAGTCGGGAGCCAGAACCTCCTCCGGGAATGAGCAGTTCTTC. Translating it yields CAISESGARTSSGNEQFF.

This chain connects TRBV4-1 to TRBJ2-7, with 10 positions matching TRBD1. This CDR3 is built from 17 residues. Trimming at V came to 0 bases and at J to 4 bases, leaving 9 bases not matched to a gene. Germline CDR1 MGHRA, CDR2 YSYEKL. DNA of the CDR3: TGCGCCAGCAGCCAAGAAACCCGGGACAGGGGTTCGTACGAGCAGTACTTC. Translating it yields CASSQETRDRGSYEQYF.

The chain employs TRBV29-1 and TRBJ2-7; 9 bases match TRBD1. V was clipped by 2 bases and J by 3 bases; unmatched bases: 2. From germline, CDR1 is SQVTM and CDR2 ANQGSEA. The CDR3 is 13 amino acids. DNA of the CDR3: TGCAGCGTTGAAAGGGACAGGGACTACGAGCAGTACTTC. Translating gives CSVERDRDYEQYF.

This rearrangement joins TRBV5-4 to TRBJ2-1, with TRBD1 matching 7 bases. The junction had 8 bases not matched to a gene; V was cut back by 3 bases and J by 2 bases. Germline V gene sequence: CDR1 SGHNT, CDR2 YYREEE (reference sequence). This CDR3 contains 16 residues. CDR3 DNA sequence: TGTGCCAGCAGCTCCGGGACAGTCTGGACCTACAATGAGCAGTTCTTC. Translation gives CASSSGTVWTYNEQFF.

This clone was seen once. V usage is TRBV27 and J usage is TRBJ1-5; 10 bases fit TRBD1. CDR1 MNHEY and CDR2 SMNVEV come from the germline V gene (reference sequence). CDR3 length: 12 amino acids. Trimming removed 10 bases from V and 5 bases from J; junction bases left unmatched: 2. The CDR3 protein is CATGTGDQPQHF. Here the CDR3 DNA reads TGTGCCACCGGGACAGGGGATCAGCCCCAGCATTTT.

The CDR3 here is CASSLSRLGYTF. The CDR3 nucleotides read TGTGCCAGCAGTTTATCTCGTTTGGGCTACACCTTC. This chain connects TRBV28 to TRBJ1-2; D is uncertain. V lost 1 base and J lost 8, with 8 bases in between. The length of the CDR3 is 12 residues. Germline CDR1 reads MDHEN; CDR2 reads SYDVKM.

About this clone itself: At one boundary the junction diverges from the germline segment, which might be a read error. In nucleotides, the CDR3 is TGTGCCAGCAGCCAAGGCAGGCACCTGAACTTC. This encodes CASSQGRHLNF. This chain joins TRBV3-1 (or the pseudogene TRBV3-2) and TRBJ2-7; no reliable D call. CDR3 size: 11 residues. The germline gives CDR1 LGHDT, CDR2 YNNKEL (reference sequence).

The table lists this clone with a count of one. This sequence joins TRBV12-3 or TRBV12-4 and TRBJ2-4, with 8 bases that match TRBD1. V dropped 5 bases and J dropped 9; count of bases not matched to a gene: 6. The CDR3 is 13 residues long. CDR3 in amino acids: CASSTRGRGIQYF. The CDR3 DNA follows: TGTGCCAGCAGTACCAGGGGGCGCGGCATTCAGTACTTC.

In this sample, this clone turned up a few times. V usage is TRBV19 and J usage is TRBJ1-5; D gene ambiguous. Germline V gene sequence: CDR1 LNHDA, CDR2 SQIVND (reference sequence). This CDR3 region has 15 residues. With 6 bases removed from V and 2 bases from J, the gap between germline ends came to 14 bases. The CDR3 spells CASRAGEGGNQPQHF. Here the CDR3 DNA reads TGTGCCAGTAGGGCGGGAGAAGGAGGCAATCAGCCCCAGCATTTT.

This clone has just one count. One end of the junction fails to match germline, which may point to a read error. The V call is TRBV24-1, the J call TRBJ2-3, with a tentative D call TRBD2 (6 bases). The germline gives CDR1 KGHDR, CDR2 SFDVKD. The CDR3 is 16 residues long. The CDR3 reads CATSDPGLTSTDTQYF. For the CDR3, the DNA is TGTGCCACCAGTGATCCGGGACTTACAAGCACCGATACGCAGTATTTT.

This clone was seen a few times. The CDR3, as DNA: TGTGCCAGCAGCCGGACTAGCGGCACAGATACGCAGTATTTT. It yields the protein CASSRTSGTDTQYF. V is TRBV3-1 (or the pseudogene TRBV3-2) and J is TRBJ2-3; TRBD2 matches 9 bases. The CDR3 is made up of 14 amino acids. Germline CDR1 LGHDT, CDR2 YNNKEL (reference sequence). The V and J ends lost 4 bases and 1 base, in that order; junction bases with no gene match: 0.

This clone was found a few times. The rearrangement links TRBV27 to TRBJ2-7, with 12 positions matching TRBD2. CDR1 is MNHEY, CDR2 SMNVEV, per germline (reference sequence). The CDR3 is 16 amino acids. Trimming took 5 bases from V and 4 from J; bases not matched to a gene: 9. The CDR3 DNA follows: TGTGCCAGCAGTCCAAGGGAACTAGCGGGAGGATACGAGCAGTACTTC. Its translation is CASSPRELAGGYEQYF.

The chain employs TRBV20-1 and TRBJ2-1; D gene unclear. The CDR3 is made up of 10 amino acids. Per germline, CDR1 DFQATT and CDR2 SNEGSKA (reference sequence). Deletions cut 6 bases from V and 10 bases from J, with 10 bases between. The DNA of the CDR3 is TGCAGTGCAGCTGACTCCGAGCAGTTCTTC. Translating gives CSAADSEQFF.

This chain connects TRBV9 to TRBJ1-1; TRBD1 might be the D (5 bases). The germline gives CDR1 SGDLS, CDR2 YYNGEE. Trimming shortened V by 4 bases and J by 3 bases, and 10 bases separated the two germline ends. CDR3 size: 13 residues. In DNA, the CDR3 is TGTGCCAGCAGCTTTGGACAAGACACTGAAGCTTTCTTT. Amino acids: CASSFGQDTEAFF. The whole variable domain, filled in from reference TRBV9 and TRBJ1-1, reads DSGVTQTPKHLITATGQRVTLRCSPRSGDLSVYWYQQSLDQGLQFLIQYYNGEERAKGNILERFSAQQFPDLHSELNLSSLELGDSALYFCASSFGQDTEAFFGQGTRLTVV.

The chain joins TRBV18 to TRBJ2-2; TRBD2 matches at 12 bases. Trimming cost V 3 bases and J 2 bases; bases outside gene matches: 4. Germline V lookup: CDR1 KGHSH, CDR2 LQKENI. The CDR3 sequence is 17 residues long. CDR3 in amino acids: CASSPSGLAGNTGELFF. In DNA, the CDR3 is TGTGCCAGCTCACCCAGCGGACTAGCGGGAAACACCGGGGAGCTGTTTTTT.

The rearrangement links TRBV4-1 to TRBJ2-1, with 9 bases that match TRBD2. V shed 4 bases and J 3 bases; nucleotides not matched to a gene: 10. Germline lookup yields CDR1 MGHRA and CDR2 YSYEKL. The CDR3 is 17 amino acids. DNA for the CDR3: TGCGCCAGCAGCCTCCGAGATGGCGGGAGGGTCTACAATGAGCAGTTCTTC. As protein: CASSLRDGGRVYNEQFF.

V is TRBV15 and J is TRBJ1-6; a weak D match, TRBD1 (5 bases). CDR1 and CDR2 from the germline V gene are LNHNV and YYDKDF (reference sequence). This CDR3 comprises 13 residues. Trimming cost V 1 base and J 10 bases, with 8 bases left between them. The CDR3 here is CATSRGRGSPLHF. The CDR3 coding sequence is TGTGCCACCAGCAGAGGGAGGGGCTCACCCCTCCACTTT. Drawing the rest from reference TRBV15 and TRBJ1-6, the complete variable domain is DAMVIQNPRYQVTQFGKPVTLSCSQTLNHNVMYWYQQKSSQAPKLLFHYYDKDFNNEADTPDNFQSRRPNTSFCFLDIRSPGLGDTAMYLCATSRGRGSPLHFGNGTRLTVT.

This clone showed up just once. This chain uses TRBV27 with TRBJ2-1; D is unresolved. V lost 7 bases and J 8 bases, leaving 18 bases between the germline ends. Germline values: CDR1 MNHEY, CDR2 SMNVEV (reference sequence). CDR3 length equals 14 residues. Here the CDR3 DNA reads TGTGCCAGCAAGTCAATCGACTCGGCCCATGAGCAGTTCTTC. Its translation is CASKSIDSAHEQFF.

This chain links TRBV27 with TRBJ2-3, with 7 bases identical to TRBD2. The germline V gene has CDR1 MNHEY and CDR2 SMNVEV (reference sequence). There are 14 residues in the CDR3. The trim removed 6 bases at V and 2 bases at J, leaving 5 bases unmatched. The CDR3 reads CASSLAANTDTQYF. The DNA for the CDR3 is TGTGCCAGCAGCCTAGCGGCAAACACAGATACGCAGTATTTT.

The chain links TRBV3-1 (or the pseudogene TRBV3-2) to TRBJ1-4; D may be TRBD1 (6 bases). Germline lookup yields CDR1 LGHDT and CDR2 YNNKEL (reference sequence). V was shortened by 0 bases and J by 0 bases, with 14 bases between the two germline ends. This CDR3 contains 18 residues. The CDR3, as DNA: TGTGCCAGCAGCCAAGATTTGGGGGCAGCGGCAACTAATGAAAAACTGTTTTTT. It specifies CASSQDLGAAATNEKLFF.

The chain couples TRBV6-6 to TRBJ2-2, with D perhaps matching TRBD1 (6 bases). This CDR3 comprises 14 residues. The V end lost 4 bases, the J end lost 0 bases, and 6 bases lay between the germline ends. Per the germline V gene, CDR1 is MNHNY and CDR2 is SVGAGI (reference sequence). CDR3 DNA sequence: TGTGCCAGCAGTTCAGGGGCGAACACCGGGGAGCTGTTTTTT. This codes for CASSSGANTGELFF.

The genes are TRBV20-1 and TRBJ2-7; a possible D gene is TRBD2 (5 bases). This CDR3 region has 11 residues. Trimming took 7 bases from V and 4 from J, leaving 11 bases between them. CDR1 is DFQATT and CDR2 is SNEGSKA in the germline V gene (reference sequence). CDR3 protein: CSGGSPYEQYF. In DNA, the CDR3 is TGCAGTGGTGGGAGTCCGTACGAGCAGTACTTC.

The chain couples TRBV6-4 to TRBJ1-4; 7 positions agree with TRBD1. V trimming: 2 bases; J trimming: 8 bases; junction bases outside the gene matches: 8. Per germline, CDR1 MRHNA and CDR2 SNTAGT. The CDR3 runs 15 residues. The CDR3 DNA sequence: TGTGCCAGCAGTGACCTGACAGGGAGTTGGGAAAAACTGTTTTTT. This encodes CASSDLTGSWEKLFF.